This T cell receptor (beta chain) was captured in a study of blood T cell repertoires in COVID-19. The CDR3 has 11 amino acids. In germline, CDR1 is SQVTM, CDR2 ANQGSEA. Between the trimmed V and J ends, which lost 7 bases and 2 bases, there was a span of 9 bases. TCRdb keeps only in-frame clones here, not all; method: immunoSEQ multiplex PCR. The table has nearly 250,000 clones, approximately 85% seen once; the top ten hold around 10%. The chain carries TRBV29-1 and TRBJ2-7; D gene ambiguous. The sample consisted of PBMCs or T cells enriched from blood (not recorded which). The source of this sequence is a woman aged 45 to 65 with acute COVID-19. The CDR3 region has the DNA TGCAGCGGGTGCGCTACCTACGAGCAGTACTTC. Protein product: CSGCATYEQYF.